The source of this T cell receptor (beta chain) is a study of shared clonotypes between healthy human individuals. The CDR3 totals 15 residues. Trimming took off 4 bases at V and 1 base at J, with 14 bases between the two ends. The germline V gene encodes CDR1 SGHNT and CDR2 YYREEE (reference sequence). Using immunoSEQ multiplex PCR, the repertoire was profiled, and TCRdb retains in-frame clones only, with some absent. This table has roughly 330,000 clones, roughly 70% appearing once. This chain joins TRBV5-4 and TRBJ1-1; a weak D match, TRBD1 (5 bases). This sequence originates from a young man in good health. Input material: memory CD4+ T cells sorted from blood. The subset was: CD45RA-negative fraction. The CDR3 region has the DNA TGTGCCAGCAGCCCTTTGGGGGGAGGGAACACTGAAGCTTTCTTT. Protein product: CASSPLGGGNTEAFF.